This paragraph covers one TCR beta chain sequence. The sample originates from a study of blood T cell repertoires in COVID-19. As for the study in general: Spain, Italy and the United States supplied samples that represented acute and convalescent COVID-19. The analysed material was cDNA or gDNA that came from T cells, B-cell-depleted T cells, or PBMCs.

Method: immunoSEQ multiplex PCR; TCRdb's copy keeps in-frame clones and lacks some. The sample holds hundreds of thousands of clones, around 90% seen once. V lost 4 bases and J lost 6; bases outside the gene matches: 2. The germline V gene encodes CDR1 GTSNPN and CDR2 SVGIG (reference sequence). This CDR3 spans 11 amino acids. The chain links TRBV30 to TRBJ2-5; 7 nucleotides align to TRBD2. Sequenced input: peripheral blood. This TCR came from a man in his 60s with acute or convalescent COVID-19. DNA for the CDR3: TGTGCCTGGATAAGCGGGAAGACCCAGTACTTC. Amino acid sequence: CAWISGKTQYF.